The clone carrying this T cell receptor (beta chain) was counted at least ten times. Its specificity is unknown. The library tagged individual cDNA molecules with unique molecular identifiers. In the original analysis: The median was about 100,000 TCRs per sample, ranging roughly 20,000 to 750,000. In TCRdb, the RACE reads were re-called with MiXCR into one record per CDR3 protein. TCRdb's processing, not the study's, gives the V and J calls here. The top ten clones hold 1.7% of a sample with some 81,000 distinct CDR3 sequences, around 9.4% of them seen once. Indicated time point: healthy volunteer bleed at 6 weeks. Before extraction, the whole blood was not fractionated, and total RNA was taken from it. Germline CDR1 SGHRS, CDR2 YFSETQ. This CDR3 is built from 14 residues. V lost 2 bases and J 1 base, leaving 8 bases between the germline ends. The source of the sample is a study of human T cells and chemical hapten exposure. General study results and limits: TCRs whose frequency exceeded 1 in 1000 remained the same following DPC sensitization.

V is TRBV5-1 and J is TRBJ2-3; D gene ambiguous. Sequenced: whole blood. The sequence was obtained from a female donor in good health. Some clones in this sample may be carry-over from other donors' samples. The CDR3 region is CASSLVKGTDTQYF. CDR3 bases: TGCGCCAGCAGCTTAGTTAAGGGCACAGATACGCAGTATTTT.